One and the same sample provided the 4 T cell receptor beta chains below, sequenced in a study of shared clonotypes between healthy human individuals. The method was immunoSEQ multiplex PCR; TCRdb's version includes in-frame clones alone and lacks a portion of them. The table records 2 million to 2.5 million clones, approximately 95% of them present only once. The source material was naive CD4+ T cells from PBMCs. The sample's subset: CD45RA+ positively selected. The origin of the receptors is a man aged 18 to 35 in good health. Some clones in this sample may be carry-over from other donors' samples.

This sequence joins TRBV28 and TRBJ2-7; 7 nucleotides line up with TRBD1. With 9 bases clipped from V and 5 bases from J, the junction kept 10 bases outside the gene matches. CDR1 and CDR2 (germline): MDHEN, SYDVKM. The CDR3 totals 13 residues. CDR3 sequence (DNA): TGTGCCAGTCTGGGACAGATCCCCAACGAGCAGTACTTC. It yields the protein CASLGQIPNEQYF.

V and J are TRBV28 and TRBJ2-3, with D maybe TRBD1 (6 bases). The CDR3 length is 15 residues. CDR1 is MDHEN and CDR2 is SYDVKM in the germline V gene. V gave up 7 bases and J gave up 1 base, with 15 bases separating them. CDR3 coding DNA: TGTGCCAGCACTCACCGAGCAGGGGGCACAGATACGCAGTATTTT. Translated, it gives CASTHRAGGTDTQYF.

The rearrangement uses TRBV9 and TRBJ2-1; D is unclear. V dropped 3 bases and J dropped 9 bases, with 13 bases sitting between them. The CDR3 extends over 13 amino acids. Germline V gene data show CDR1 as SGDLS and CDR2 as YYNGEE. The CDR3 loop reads CASSARPAGEQFF. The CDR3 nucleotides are TGTGCCAGCAGCGCCAGACCCGCAGGTGAGCAGTTCTTC.

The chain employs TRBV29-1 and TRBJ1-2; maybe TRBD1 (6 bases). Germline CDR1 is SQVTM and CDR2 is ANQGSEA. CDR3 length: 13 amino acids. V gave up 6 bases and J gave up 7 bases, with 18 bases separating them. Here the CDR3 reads CSVSGGPWGGYTF. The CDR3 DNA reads TGCAGCGTCTCGGGGGGGCCGTGGGGTGGCTACACCTTC.